The present entry profiles one TCR beta chain with its context. Its antigen is currently unknown. These data belong to a study of shared clonotypes between healthy human individuals. Study findings and constraints: An expected dependence of interdonor clonotype sharing on sequencing depth was noted.

A CD45RA+ naive subset and a CD45RA-negative memory subset were split from CD4+ cells. Researchers divided each subset's genomic DNA evenly across several immunoSEQ plates. The protocol was immunoSEQ multiplex PCR, while the TCRdb copy is restricted to in-frame clones and leaves out a portion. This sample has approximately 2,300,000 clones, with around 92% found just once. Material for sequencing was naive CD4+ T cells from PBMCs. Subset denoted: CD45RA+ positively selected. This TCR was recovered from a man aged 18 to 30 in good health. Some clones in this sample may be carry-over from other donors' samples.

The CDR3 here is CASRETSVTYEQYF. In DNA, the CDR3 is TGTGCCAGCAGGGAGACTAGCGTTACCTACGAGCAGTACTTC. The chain joins TRBV2 to TRBJ2-7; 8 positions match TRBD2. Germline assignment: CDR1 SNHLY and CDR2 FYNNEI. This CDR3 has 14 residues. Trimming took 6 bases from V and 2 from J; bases not matched to a gene: 6.